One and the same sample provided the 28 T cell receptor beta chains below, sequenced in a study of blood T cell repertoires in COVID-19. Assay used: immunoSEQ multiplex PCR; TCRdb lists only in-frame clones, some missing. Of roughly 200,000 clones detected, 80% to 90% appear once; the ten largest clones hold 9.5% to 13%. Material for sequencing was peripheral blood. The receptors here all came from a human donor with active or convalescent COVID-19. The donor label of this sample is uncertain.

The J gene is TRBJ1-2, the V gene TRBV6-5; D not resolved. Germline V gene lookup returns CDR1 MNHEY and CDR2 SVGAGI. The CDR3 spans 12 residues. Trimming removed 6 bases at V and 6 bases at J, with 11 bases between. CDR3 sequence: CASRRLAHGYTF. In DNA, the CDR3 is TGTGCCAGCAGGCGGTTGGCGCATGGCTACACCTTC.

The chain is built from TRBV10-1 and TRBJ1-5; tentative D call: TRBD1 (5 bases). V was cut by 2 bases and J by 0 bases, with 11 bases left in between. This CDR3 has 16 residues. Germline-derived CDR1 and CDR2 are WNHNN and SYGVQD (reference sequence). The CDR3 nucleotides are TGCGCCAGCAGTGAGGCAGGGCCCTATAGCAATCAGCCCCAGCATTTT. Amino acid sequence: CASSEAGPYSNQPQHF.

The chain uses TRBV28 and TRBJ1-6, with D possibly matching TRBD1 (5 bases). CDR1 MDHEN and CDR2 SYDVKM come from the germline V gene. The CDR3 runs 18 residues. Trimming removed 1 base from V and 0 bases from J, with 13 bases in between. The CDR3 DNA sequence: TGTGCCAGCAGTTTATCGACAGCTACTGACTCCTATAATTCACCCCTCCACTTT. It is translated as CASSLSTATDSYNSPLHF.

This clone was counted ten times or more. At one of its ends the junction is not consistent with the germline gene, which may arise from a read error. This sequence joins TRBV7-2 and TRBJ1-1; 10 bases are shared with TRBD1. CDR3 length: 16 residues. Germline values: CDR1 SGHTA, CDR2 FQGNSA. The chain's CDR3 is CASSSGQGGMNTEAFF. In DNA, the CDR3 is TGTGCCAGCAGCTCAGGACAGGGGGGTATGAACACTGAGGCTTTCTTT. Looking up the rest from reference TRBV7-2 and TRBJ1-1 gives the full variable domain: GAGVSQSPSNKVTEKGKDVELRCDPISGHTALYWYRQSLGQGLEFLIYFQGNSAPDKSGLPSDRFSAERTGGSVSTLTIQRTQQEDSAVYLCASSSGQGGMNTEAFFGQGTRLTVV.

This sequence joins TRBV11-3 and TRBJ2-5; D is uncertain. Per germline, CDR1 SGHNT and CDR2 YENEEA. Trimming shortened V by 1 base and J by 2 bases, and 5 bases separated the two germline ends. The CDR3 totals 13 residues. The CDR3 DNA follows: TGTGCCAGCAGCTTAGCGGTACAAGAGACCCAGTACTTC. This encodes CASSLAVQETQYF. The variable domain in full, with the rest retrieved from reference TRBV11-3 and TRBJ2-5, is EAGVVQSPRYKIIEKKQPVAFWCNPISGHNTLYWYLQNLGQGPELLIRYENEEAVDDSQLPKDRFSAERLKGVDSTLKIQPAELGDSAVYLCASSLAVQETQYFGPGTRLLVL.

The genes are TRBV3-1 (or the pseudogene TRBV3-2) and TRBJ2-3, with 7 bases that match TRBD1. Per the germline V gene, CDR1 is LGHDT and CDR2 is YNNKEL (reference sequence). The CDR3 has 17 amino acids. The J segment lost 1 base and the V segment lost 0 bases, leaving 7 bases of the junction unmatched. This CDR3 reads CASSQDRYRGRTDTQYF. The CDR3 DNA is TGTGCCAGCAGCCAAGATCGGTACAGGGGTCGCACAGATACGCAGTATTTT.

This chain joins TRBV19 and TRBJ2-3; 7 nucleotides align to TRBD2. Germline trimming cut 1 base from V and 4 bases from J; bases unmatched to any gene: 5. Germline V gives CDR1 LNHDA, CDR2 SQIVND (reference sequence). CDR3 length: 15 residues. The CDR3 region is CASSIGGGSSDTQYF. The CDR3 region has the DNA TGTGCCAGTAGTATAGGCGGGGGAAGTTCAGATACGCAGTATTTT.

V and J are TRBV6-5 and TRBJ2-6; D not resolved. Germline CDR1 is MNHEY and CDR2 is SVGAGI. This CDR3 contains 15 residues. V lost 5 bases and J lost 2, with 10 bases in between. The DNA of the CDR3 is TGTGCCAGCAGTCAGTGGCCCCCTGGGGCCAACGTCCTGACTTTC. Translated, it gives CASSQWPPGANVLTF.

The DNA of the CDR3 is TGTGCCAGCAGCTTCGGACAGAGCTCCTACGAGCAGTACTTC. Residues: CASSFGQSSYEQYF. The rearrangement links TRBV7-9 to TRBJ2-7; maybe TRBD1 (6 bases). V lost 3 bases and J 0 bases, leaving 9 bases between the germline ends. Germline V gene sequence: CDR1 SEHNR, CDR2 FQNEAQ (reference sequence). The length of the CDR3 is 14 residues.

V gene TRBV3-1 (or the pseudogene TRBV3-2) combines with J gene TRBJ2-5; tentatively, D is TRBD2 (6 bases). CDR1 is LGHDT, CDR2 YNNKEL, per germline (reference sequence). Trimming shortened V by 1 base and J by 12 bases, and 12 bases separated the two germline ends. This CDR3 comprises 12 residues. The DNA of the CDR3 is TGTGCCAGCAGCCAAGGGGGGAGGCGGGAGTACTTC. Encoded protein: CASSQGGRREYF.

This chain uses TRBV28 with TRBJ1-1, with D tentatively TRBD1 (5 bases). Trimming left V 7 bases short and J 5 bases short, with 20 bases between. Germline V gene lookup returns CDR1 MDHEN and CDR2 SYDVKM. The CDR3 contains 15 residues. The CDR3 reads CASTLGEGGRTEAFF. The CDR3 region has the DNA TGTGCCAGCACCTTAGGGGAGGGAGGGAGGACTGAAGCTTTCTTT.

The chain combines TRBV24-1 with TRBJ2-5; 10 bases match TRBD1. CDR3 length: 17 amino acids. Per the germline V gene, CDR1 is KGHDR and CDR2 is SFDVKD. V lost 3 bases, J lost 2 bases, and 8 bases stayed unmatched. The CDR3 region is CATSDPLPGQGQETQYF. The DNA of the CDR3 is TGTGCCACCAGTGATCCGTTACCGGGACAGGGGCAAGAGACCCAGTACTTC.

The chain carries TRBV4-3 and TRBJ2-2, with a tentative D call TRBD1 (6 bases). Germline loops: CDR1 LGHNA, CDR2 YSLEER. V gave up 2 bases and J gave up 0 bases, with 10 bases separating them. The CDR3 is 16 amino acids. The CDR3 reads CASSQHRQANTGELFF. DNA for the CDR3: TGCGCCAGCAGCCAACACCGACAGGCGAACACCGGGGAGCTGTTTTTT.

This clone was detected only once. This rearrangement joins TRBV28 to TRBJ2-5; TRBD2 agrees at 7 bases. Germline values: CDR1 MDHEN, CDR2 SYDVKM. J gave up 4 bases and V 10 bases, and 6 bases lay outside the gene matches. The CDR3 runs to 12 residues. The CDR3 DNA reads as TGTGCCACCTCGAGCGGGGCAGAGACCCAGTACTTC. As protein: CATSSGAETQYF. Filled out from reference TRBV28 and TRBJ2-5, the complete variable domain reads DVKVTQSSRYLVKRTGEKVFLECVQDMDHENMFWYRQDPGLGLRLIYFSYDVKMKEKGDIPEGYSVSREKKERFSLILESASTNQTSMYLCATSSGAETQYFGPGTRLLVL.

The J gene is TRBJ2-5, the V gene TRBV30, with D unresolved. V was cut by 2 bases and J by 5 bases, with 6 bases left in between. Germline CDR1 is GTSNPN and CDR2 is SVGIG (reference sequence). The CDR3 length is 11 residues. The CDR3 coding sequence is TGTGCCTGGAGTTTCTCGGAGACCCAGTACTTC. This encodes CAWSFSETQYF.

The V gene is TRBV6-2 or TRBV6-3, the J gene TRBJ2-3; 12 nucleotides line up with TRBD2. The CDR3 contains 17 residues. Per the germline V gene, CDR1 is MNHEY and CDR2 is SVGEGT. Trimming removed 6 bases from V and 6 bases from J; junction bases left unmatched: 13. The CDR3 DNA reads TGTGCCAGCAGCAAATCCCCGGGACTAGCGGGCAGGGATACGCAGTATTTT. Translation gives CASSKSPGLAGRDTQYF.

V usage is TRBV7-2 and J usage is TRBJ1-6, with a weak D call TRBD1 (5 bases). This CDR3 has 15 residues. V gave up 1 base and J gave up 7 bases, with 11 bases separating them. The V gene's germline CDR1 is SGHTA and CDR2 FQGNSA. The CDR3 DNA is TGTGCCAGCAGCTTAGACGCAGGGCAGAATTCACCCCTCCACTTT. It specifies CASSLDAGQNSPLHF.

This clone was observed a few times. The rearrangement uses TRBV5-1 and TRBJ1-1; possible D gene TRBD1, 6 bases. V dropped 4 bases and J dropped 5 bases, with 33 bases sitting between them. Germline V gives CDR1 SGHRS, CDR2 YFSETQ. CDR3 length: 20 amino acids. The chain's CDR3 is CASSAQSGSLWSGGKTEAFF. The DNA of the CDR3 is TGCGCCAGCAGCGCACAATCCGGGTCCCTTTGGTCTGGGGGCAAGACTGAAGCTTTCTTT.

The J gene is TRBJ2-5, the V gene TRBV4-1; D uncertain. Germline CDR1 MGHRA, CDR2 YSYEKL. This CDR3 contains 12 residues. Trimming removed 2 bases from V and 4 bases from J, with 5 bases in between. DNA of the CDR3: TGCGCCAGCAGCCAACCCAGAGAGACCCAGTACTTC. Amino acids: CASSQPRETQYF.

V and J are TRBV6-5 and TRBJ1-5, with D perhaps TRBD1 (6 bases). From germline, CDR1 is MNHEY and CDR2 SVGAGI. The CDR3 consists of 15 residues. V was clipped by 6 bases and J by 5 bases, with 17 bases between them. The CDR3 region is CASSPGWQGYQPQHF. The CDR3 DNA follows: TGTGCCAGCAGCCCCGGGTGGCAGGGGTATCAGCCCCAGCATTTT.

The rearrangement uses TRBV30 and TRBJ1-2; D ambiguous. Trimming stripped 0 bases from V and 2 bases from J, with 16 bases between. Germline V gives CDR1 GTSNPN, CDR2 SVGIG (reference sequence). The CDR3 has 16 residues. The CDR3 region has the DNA TGTGCCTGGAGTGTAGCCGAGGGTCTCCGGAACTATGGCTACACCTTC. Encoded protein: CAWSVAEGLRNYGYTF.

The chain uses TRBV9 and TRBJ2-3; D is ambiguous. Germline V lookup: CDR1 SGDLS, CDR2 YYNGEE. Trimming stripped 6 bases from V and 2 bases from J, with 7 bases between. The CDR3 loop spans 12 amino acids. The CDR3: CASTGDTDTQYF. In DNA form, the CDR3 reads TGTGCCAGCACCGGAGACACAGATACGCAGTATTTT.

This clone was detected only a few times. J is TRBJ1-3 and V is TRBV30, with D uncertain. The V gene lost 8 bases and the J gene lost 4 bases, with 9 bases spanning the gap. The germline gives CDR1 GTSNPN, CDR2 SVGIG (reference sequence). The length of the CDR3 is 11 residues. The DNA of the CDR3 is TGTGCCACAGAATCCGGAAACACCATATATTTT. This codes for CATESGNTIYF.

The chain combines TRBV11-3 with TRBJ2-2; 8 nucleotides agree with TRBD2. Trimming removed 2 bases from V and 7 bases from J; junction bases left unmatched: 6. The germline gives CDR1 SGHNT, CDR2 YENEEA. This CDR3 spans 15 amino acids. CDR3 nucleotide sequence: TGTGCCAGCAGCTTATATTCGGGGGGGCTCGGGGAGCTGTTTTTT. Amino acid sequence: CASSLYSGGLGELFF.

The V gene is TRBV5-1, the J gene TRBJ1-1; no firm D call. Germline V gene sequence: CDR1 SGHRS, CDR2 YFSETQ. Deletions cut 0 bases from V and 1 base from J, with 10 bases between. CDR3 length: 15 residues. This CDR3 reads CASSLATSGNTEAFF. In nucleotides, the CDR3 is TGCGCCAGCAGCTTGGCGACATCTGGGAACACTGAAGCTTTCTTT.

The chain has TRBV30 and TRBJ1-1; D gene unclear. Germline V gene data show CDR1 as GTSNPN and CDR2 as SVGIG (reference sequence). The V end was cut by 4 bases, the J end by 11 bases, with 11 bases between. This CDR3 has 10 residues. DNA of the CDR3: TGTGCCTGGACTTCACGCGGGGCTTTCTTT. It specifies CAWTSRGAFF.

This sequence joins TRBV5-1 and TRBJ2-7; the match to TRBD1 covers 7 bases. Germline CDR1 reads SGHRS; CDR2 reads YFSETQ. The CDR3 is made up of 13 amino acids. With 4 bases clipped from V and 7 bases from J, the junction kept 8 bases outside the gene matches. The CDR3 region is CASSRQGAREQYF. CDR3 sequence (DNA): TGCGCCAGCAGCCGACAGGGCGCTAGGGAGCAGTACTTC.

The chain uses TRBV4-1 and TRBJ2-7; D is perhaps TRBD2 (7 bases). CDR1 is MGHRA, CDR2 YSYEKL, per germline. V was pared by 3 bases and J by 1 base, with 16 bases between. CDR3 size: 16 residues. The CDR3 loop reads CASSQGGGSLSYEQYF. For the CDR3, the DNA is TGCGCCAGCAGCCAGGGCGGGGGCTCCCTATCCTACGAGCAGTACTTC.